The clone carrying this T cell receptor (beta chain) was picked up a small number of times. This entry is derived from a study of beta chain features in type 1 diabetes. The isolated RNA, all of it, was reverse transcribed, so expressed TCRB transcripts were what got sequenced. Only in-frame clones appear in the TCRdb table, and some are missing; sequencing was by immunoSEQ multiplex PCR. The profile shows some 150,000 clones, 6.9% of them singletons. The sample taken for sequencing was central memory CD4+ T cells from blood. The TCR was taken from a young woman in good health.

The CDR3 sequence: CASSLDSRETQYF. Written as DNA, the CDR3 is TGTGCCAGCAGCTTAGATAGCAGAGAGACCCAGTACTTC. The J gene is TRBJ2-5, the V gene TRBV7-2; the D is unclear. The CDR3 length is 13 residues. The V end lost 1 base, the J end lost 4 bases, and 7 bases lay between the germline ends. Germline CDR1 reads SGHTA; CDR2 reads FQGNSA.